One and the same sample provided the 16 T cell receptor beta chains below, sequenced in a study of cytomegalovirus exposure and HLA in healthy donors. This PCR relied on a set of 60 Vbeta primers and 13 Jbeta primers. Some clones are missing from TCRdb's copy, which holds only in-frame ones; the method was immunoSEQ multiplex PCR. Here the sample spans around 120,000 clones, approximately 80% being singletons. The sequenced sample was PBMCs. The source of these receptors is a man aged 50 or older in good health and CMV-seronegative.

This chain links TRBV9 with TRBJ2-1; 7 positions agree with TRBD2. CDR1 and CDR2 (germline): SGDLS, YYNGEE. The CDR3 totals 16 residues. J lost 4 bases, V lost 0 bases, and 7 bases had no gene match. CDR3 DNA sequence: TGTGCCAGCAGCGTAGCTGGTGGCGGGAGTTACAATGAGCAGTTCTTC. This sequence encodes CASSVAGGGSYNEQFF.

This chain links TRBV6-5 with TRBJ2-5; D not resolved. In germline, CDR1 is MNHEY, CDR2 SVGAGI. The length of the CDR3 is 13 residues. Between the trimmed V and J ends, which lost 6 bases and 4 bases, there was a span of 12 bases. The CDR3 DNA follows: TGTGCCAGCAGCCCCCCCTTCAGAGAGACCCAGTACTTC. It specifies CASSPPFRETQYF.

V usage is TRBV27 and J usage is TRBJ2-1, with 14 bases fitting TRBD2. V trimming: 6 bases; J trimming: 3 bases; junction bases outside the gene matches: 10. The CDR3 runs to 18 residues. Germline V lookup: CDR1 MNHEY, CDR2 SMNVEV (reference sequence). Here the CDR3 reads CASRTGTSGGDNYNEQFF. The DNA for the CDR3 is TGTGCCAGCAGGACCGGGACTAGCGGGGGTGACAACTACAATGAGCAGTTCTTC.

The genes are TRBV7-2 and TRBJ2-5; the match to TRBD2 covers 10 bases. CDR3 length equals 15 residues. Germline assignment: CDR1 SGHTA and CDR2 FQGNSA. V shed 3 bases and J 5 bases; nucleotides not matched to a gene: 6. Here the CDR3 reads CASSLPSGGFETQYF. CDR3 DNA sequence: TGTGCCAGCAGCTTGCCTAGCGGGGGTTTTGAGACCCAGTACTTC.

The chain employs TRBV29-1 and TRBJ2-5; TRBD1 might be the D (6 bases). The V gene lost 5 bases and the J gene lost 5 bases, with 12 bases spanning the gap. Germline assignment: CDR1 SQVTM and CDR2 ANQGSEA. The CDR3 is 12 residues long. The CDR3 nucleotides read TGCAGCGTTAGCCCAGGGGTGGAGACCCAGTACTTC. Translation: CSVSPGVETQYF.

The rearrangement links TRBV4-2 to TRBJ2-2; 8 bases agree with TRBD1. Germline V gives CDR1 LGHNA, CDR2 YNFKEQ. The CDR3 is 15 amino acids. V lost 4 bases to trimming and J lost 7 bases; unmatched junction nucleotides: 8. For the CDR3, the DNA is TGTGCCAGCAGCCGAGAGACAGGGGAGGACGGGGAGCTGTTTTTT. Translation: CASSRETGEDGELFF.

This clone was detected a few times. The rearrangement uses TRBV30 and TRBJ1-1; 10 bases align to TRBD1. This CDR3 has 15 amino acids. Trimming cost V 0 bases and J 7 bases; bases outside gene matches: 8. CDR1 and CDR2 (germline): GTSNPN, SVGIG (reference sequence). The CDR3 reads CAWSVPGQGQSEAFF. For the CDR3, the DNA is TGTGCCTGGAGTGTACCGGGACAGGGGCAAAGTGAAGCTTTCTTT.

This chain connects TRBV9 to TRBJ2-1; 9 bases are a match to TRBD2. J lost 3 bases, V lost 4 bases, and 5 bases had no gene match. The germline CDR1 and CDR2 sequences are SGDLS and YYNGEE. The CDR3 is made up of 15 amino acids. CDR3 nucleotide sequence: TGTGCCAGCAGCATCAGCGGGGGGAACTACAATGAGCAGTTCTTC. This translates into CASSISGGNYNEQFF.

The gene calls are TRBV5-4 and TRBJ1-1; the match to TRBD1 covers 9 bases. The CDR3 totals 15 residues. In germline, CDR1 is SGHNT, CDR2 YYREEE (reference sequence). With 0 bases clipped from V and 4 bases from J, the junction kept 4 bases outside the gene matches. This CDR3 is CASSLATGGGTEAFF. CDR3 nucleotide sequence: TGTGCCAGCAGCTTGGCCACAGGGGGCGGCACTGAAGCTTTCTTT.

The chain carries TRBV6-1 and TRBJ2-7; no clear D. CDR3 size: 13 residues. The V and J ends lost 5 bases and 4 bases respectively, with 12 bases between them. The germline V gene encodes CDR1 MNHNS and CDR2 SASEGT. Here the CDR3 reads CASSPRGGYEQYF. The CDR3 DNA follows: TGTGCCAGCAGTCCACGAGGTGGGTACGAGCAGTACTTC.

This clone was counted once. The chain combines TRBV5-6 with TRBJ2-5, with 9 bases matching TRBD1. Near its end, the DNA agrees better with TRBJ2-7, so the J call may be wrong. The CDR3 has 17 amino acids. Germline CDR1 and CDR2: SGHDT and YYEEEE. The CDR3 coding sequence is TGTGCCAGCAGCTTGCTCCGGGACAGGGAACTTTTCTACGAGCAGTACTTC. It yields the protein CASSLLRDRELFYEQYF.

This rearrangement joins TRBV11-2 to TRBJ1-2, with unresolved D. This CDR3 comprises 14 residues. The germline V gene has CDR1 SGHAT and CDR2 FQNNGV. The ends were cut back, 0 bases at V and 1 base at J, with 6 bases in the middle. The CDR3 DNA reads as TGTGCCAGCAGCTTAGATGTCAGTAACTATGGCTACACCTTC. It encodes CASSLDVSNYGYTF.

V gene TRBV10-3 combines with J gene TRBJ2-1; TRBD2 agrees at 14 bases. This CDR3 contains 15 residues. Germline V gene sequence: CDR1 ENHRY, CDR2 SYGVKD. Germline trimming cut 6 bases from V and 9 bases from J; bases unmatched to any gene: 7. The CDR3: CAIRQTSGGAGEQFF. CDR3 DNA: TGTGCCATCAGACAGACTAGCGGGGGGGCGGGTGAGCAGTTCTTC.

This rearrangement joins TRBV7-9 to TRBJ1-1, with D possibly matching TRBD1 (6 bases). Per the germline V gene, CDR1 is SEHNR and CDR2 is FQNEAQ (reference sequence). CDR3 length equals 14 residues. Trimming pared 0 bases from V and 9 bases from J, leaving 14 bases between. The CDR3 sequence: CASSLAISGTKAFF. Here the CDR3 DNA reads TGTGCCAGCAGCTTAGCAATATCGGGGACAAAAGCTTTCTTT.

The chain couples TRBV10-3 to TRBJ1-2, with 8 positions matching TRBD1. Losses at the gene ends were 3 bases for V and 2 bases for J; bases not matched to a gene: 5. Germline CDR1 ENHRY, CDR2 SYGVKD. CDR3 length equals 15 residues. For the CDR3, the DNA is TGTGCCATCAGTGACTGGACAGGGAAGAACTATGGCTACACCTTC. Encoded protein: CAISDWTGKNYGYTF.

This clone was observed a few times. The rearrangement uses TRBV18 and TRBJ2-1, with 15 bases that match TRBD2. CDR3 length: 16 amino acids. Germline CDR1 KGHSH, CDR2 LQKENI. With V trimmed by 2 bases and J by 8 bases, 4 bases remained unmatched. CDR3 sequence: CASSPRTSGGAHEQFF. CDR3 sequence (DNA): TGTGCCAGCTCACCAAGGACTAGCGGGGGGGCACATGAGCAGTTCTTC.